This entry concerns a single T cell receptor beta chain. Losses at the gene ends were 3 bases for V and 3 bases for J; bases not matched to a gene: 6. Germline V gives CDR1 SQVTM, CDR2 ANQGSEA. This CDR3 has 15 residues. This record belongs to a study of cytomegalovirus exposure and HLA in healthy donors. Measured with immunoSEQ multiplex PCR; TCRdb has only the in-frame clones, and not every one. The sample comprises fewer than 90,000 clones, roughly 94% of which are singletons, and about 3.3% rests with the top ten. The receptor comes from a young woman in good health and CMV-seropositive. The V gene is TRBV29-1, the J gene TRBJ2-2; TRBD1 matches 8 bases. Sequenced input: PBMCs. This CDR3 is CSVEARDRHTGELFF. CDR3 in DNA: TGCAGCGTTGAGGCCCGGGACAGGCACACCGGGGAGCTGTTTTTT.